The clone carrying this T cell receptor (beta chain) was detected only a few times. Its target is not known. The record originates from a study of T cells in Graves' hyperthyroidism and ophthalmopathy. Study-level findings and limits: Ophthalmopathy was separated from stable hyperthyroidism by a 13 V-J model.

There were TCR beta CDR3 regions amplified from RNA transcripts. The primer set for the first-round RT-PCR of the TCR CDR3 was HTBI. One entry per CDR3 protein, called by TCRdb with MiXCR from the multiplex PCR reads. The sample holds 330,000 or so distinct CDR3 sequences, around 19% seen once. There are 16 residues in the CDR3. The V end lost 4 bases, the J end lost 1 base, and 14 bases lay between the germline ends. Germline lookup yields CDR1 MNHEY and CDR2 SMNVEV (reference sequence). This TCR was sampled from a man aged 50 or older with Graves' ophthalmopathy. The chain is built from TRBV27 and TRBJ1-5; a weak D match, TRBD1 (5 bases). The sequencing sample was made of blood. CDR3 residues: CASSSGSVWSNQPQHF. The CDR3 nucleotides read TGTGCCAGCAGTTCAGGGTCAGTTTGGAGCAATCAGCCCCAGCATTTT.